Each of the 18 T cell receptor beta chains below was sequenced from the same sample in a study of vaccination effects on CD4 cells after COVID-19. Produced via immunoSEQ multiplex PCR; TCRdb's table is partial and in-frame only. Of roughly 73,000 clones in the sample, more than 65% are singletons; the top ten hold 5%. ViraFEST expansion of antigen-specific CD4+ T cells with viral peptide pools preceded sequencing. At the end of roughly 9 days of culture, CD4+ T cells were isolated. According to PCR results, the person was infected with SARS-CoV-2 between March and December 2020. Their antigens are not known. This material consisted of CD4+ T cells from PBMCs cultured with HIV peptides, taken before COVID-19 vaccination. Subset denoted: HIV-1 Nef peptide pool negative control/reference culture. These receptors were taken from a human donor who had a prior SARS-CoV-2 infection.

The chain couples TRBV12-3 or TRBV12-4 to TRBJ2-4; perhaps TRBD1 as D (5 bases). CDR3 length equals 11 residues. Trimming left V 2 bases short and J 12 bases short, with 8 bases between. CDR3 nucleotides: TGTGCCAGCAGTTTAAGGGGCGGTCAGTACTTC. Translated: CASSLRGGQYF.

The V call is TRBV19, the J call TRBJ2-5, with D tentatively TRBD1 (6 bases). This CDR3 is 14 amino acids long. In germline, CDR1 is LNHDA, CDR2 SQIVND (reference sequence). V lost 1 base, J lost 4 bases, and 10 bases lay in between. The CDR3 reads CASSIVAGVETQYF. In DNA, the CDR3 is TGTGCCAGTAGTATAGTTGCAGGGGTAGAGACCCAGTACTTC. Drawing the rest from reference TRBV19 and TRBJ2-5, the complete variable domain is DGGITQSPKYLFRKEGQNVTLSCEQNLNHDAMYWYRQDPGQGLRLIYYSQIVNDFQKGDIAEGYSVSREKKESFPLTVTSAQKNPTAFYLCASSIVAGVETQYFGPGTRLLVL.

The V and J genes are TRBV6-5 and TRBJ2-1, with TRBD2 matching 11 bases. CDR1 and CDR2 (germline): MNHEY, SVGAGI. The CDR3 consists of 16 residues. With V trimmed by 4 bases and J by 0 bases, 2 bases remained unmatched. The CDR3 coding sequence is TGTGCCAGCAGTTTAGCGGGGGGGAGCTCCTACAATGAGCAGTTCTTC. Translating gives CASSLAGGSSYNEQFF.

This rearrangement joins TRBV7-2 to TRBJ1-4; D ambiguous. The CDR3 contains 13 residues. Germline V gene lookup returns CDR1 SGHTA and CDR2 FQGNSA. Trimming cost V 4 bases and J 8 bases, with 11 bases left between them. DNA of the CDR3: TGTGCCAGCAGCTCGACAAGTGGGGAAAAACTGTTTTTT. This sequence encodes CASSSTSGEKLFF.

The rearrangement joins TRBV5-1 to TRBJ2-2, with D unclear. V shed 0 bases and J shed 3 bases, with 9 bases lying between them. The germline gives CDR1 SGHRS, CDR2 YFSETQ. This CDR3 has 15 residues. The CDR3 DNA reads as TGCGCCAGCAGCTTGGGAGCAGATCACACCGGGGAGCTGTTTTTT. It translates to CASSLGADHTGELFF.

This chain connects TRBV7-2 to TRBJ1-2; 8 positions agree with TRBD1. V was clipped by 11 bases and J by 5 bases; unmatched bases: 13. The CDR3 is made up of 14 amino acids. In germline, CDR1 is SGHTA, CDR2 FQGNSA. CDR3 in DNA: TGTGCCGCCGCGGTCGACAGGGGCGCTTATGGCTACACCTTC. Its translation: CAAAVDRGAYGYTF.

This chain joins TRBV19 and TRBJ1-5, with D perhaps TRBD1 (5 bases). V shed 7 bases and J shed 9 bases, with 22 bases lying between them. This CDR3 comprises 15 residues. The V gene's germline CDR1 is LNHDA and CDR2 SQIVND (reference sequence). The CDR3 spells CASTYSRDVARPQHF. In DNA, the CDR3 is TGTGCCAGTACCTACTCCCGGGACGTCGCTCGGCCCCAGCATTTT.

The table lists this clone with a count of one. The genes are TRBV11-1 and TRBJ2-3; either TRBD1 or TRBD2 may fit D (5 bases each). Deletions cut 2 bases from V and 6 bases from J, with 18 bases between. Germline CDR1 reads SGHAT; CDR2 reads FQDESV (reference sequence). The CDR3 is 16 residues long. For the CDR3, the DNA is TGTGCCAGCAGCTTACAGGCGGCCCCCTGGGGGGATACGCAGTATTTT. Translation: CASSLQAAPWGDTQYF.

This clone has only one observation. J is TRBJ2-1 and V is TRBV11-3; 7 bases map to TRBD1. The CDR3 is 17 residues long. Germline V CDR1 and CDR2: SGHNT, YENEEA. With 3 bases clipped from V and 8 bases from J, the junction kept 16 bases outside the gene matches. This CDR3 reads CASSFSYGTVSRDEQFF. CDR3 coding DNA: TGTGCCAGCAGCTTTTCCTACGGGACAGTATCACGCGATGAGCAGTTCTTC. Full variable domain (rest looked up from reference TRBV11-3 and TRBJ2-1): EAGVVQSPRYKIIEKKQPVAFWCNPISGHNTLYWYLQNLGQGPELLIRYENEEAVDDSQLPKDRFSAERLKGVDSTLKIQPAELGDSAVYLCASSFSYGTVSRDEQFFGPGTRLTVL.

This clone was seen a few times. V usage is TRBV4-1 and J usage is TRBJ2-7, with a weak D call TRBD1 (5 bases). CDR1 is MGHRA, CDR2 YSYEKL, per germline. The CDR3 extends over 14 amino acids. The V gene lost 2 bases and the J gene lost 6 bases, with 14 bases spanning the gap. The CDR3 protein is CASSQFPGMGEQYF. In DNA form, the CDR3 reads TGCGCCAGCAGCCAATTCCCAGGGATGGGCGAGCAGTACTTC.

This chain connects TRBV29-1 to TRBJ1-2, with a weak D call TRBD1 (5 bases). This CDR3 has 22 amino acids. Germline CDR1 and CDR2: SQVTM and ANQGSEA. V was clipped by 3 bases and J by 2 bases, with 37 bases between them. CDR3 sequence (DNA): TGCAGCGTTGAGAACTTCCGGGACGAAAATCTAGCCTCCCCGGCCCGGAACTATGGCTACACCTTC. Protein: CSVENFRDENLASPARNYGYTF.

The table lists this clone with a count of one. The CDR3 reads CASSLLAGGRGTDTQYF. CDR3 DNA: TGTGCCAGCAGCTTATTAGCGGGAGGGAGAGGCACAGATACGCAGTATTTT. The rearrangement links TRBV5-4 to TRBJ2-3; TRBD2 aligns across 11 bases. Germline CDR1 SGHNT, CDR2 YYREEE (reference sequence). V shed 2 bases and J 1 base; nucleotides not matched to a gene: 6. The CDR3 has 17 amino acids. Together with reference TRBV5-4 and TRBJ2-3, the CDR3 gives the full variable domain: ETGVTQSPTHLIKTRGQQVTLRCSSQSGHNTVSWYQQALGQGPQFIFQYYREEENGRGNFPPRFSGLQFPNYSSELNVNALELDDSALYLCASSLLAGGRGTDTQYFGPGTRLTVL.

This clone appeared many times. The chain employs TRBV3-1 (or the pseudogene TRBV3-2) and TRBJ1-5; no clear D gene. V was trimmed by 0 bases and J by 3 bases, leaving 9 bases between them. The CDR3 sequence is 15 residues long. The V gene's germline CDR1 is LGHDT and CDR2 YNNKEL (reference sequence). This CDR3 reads CASSQDAQHNQPQHF. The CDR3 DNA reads TGTGCCAGCAGCCAAGACGCGCAGCACAATCAGCCCCAGCATTTT.

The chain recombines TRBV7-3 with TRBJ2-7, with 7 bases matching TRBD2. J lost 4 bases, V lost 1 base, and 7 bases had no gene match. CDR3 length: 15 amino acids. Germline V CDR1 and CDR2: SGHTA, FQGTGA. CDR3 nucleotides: TGTGCCAGCAGCTTAATGGGAGGGATCGGATACGAGCAGTACTTC. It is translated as CASSLMGGIGYEQYF. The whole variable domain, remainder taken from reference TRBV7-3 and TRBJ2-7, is GAGVSQTPSNKVTEKGKYVELRCDPISGHTALYWYRQSLGQGPEFLIYFQGTGAADDSGLPNDRFFAVRPEGSVSTLKIQRTERGDSAVYLCASSLMGGIGYEQYFGPGTRLTVT.

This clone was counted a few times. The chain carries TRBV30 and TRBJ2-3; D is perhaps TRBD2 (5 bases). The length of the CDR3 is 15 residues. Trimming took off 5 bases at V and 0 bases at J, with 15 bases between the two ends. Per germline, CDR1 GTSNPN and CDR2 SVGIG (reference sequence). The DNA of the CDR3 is TGTGCCTGGGGCTACCAAGCGGCTAGCACAGATACGCAGTATTTT. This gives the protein CAWGYQAASTDTQYF.

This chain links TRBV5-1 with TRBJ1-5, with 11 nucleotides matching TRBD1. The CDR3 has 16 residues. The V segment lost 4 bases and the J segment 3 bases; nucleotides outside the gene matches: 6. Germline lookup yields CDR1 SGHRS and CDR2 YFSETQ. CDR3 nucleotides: TGCGCCAGCAGCGGCGGGACAGGGGGACCCAATCAGCCCCAGCATTTT. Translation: CASSGGTGGPNQPQHF.

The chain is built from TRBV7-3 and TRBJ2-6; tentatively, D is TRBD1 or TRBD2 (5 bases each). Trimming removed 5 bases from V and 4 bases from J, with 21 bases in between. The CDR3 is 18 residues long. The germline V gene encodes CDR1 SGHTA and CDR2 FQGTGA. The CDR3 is CASSAGTPETAGANVLTF. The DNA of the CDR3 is TGTGCCAGCAGCGCCGGGACGCCTGAGACGGCCGGGGCCAACGTCCTGACTTTC.

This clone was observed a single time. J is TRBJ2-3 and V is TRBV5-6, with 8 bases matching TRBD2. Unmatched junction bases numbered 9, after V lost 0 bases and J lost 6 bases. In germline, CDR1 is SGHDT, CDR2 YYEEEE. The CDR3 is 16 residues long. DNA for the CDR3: TGTGCCAGCAGCTTGGTGGCTAGCGGGTCTTGGGATACGCAGTATTTT. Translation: CASSLVASGSWDTQYF.